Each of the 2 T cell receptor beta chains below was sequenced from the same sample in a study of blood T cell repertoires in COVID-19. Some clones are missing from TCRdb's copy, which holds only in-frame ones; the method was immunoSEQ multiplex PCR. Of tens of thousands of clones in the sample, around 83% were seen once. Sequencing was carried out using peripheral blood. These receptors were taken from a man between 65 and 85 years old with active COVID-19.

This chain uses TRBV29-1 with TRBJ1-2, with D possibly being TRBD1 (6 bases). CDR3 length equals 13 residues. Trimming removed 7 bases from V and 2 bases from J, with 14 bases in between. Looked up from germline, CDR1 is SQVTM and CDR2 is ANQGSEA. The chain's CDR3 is CSASRGVNYGYTF. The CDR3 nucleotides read TGCAGCGCCTCCAGGGGAGTGAACTATGGCTACACCTTC. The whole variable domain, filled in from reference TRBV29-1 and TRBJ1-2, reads SAVISQKPSRDICQRGTSLTIQCQVDSQVTMMFWYRQQPGQSLTLIATANQGSEATYESGFVIDKFPISRPNLTFSTLTVSNMSPEDSSIYLCSASRGVNYGYTFGSGTRLTVV.

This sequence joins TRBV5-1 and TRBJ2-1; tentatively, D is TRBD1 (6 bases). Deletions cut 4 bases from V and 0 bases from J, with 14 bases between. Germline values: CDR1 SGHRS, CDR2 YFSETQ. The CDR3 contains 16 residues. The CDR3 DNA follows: TGCGCCAGCAGCAAAAGGACAGACAGCTCCTACAATGAGCAGTTCTTC. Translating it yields CASSKRTDSSYNEQFF.